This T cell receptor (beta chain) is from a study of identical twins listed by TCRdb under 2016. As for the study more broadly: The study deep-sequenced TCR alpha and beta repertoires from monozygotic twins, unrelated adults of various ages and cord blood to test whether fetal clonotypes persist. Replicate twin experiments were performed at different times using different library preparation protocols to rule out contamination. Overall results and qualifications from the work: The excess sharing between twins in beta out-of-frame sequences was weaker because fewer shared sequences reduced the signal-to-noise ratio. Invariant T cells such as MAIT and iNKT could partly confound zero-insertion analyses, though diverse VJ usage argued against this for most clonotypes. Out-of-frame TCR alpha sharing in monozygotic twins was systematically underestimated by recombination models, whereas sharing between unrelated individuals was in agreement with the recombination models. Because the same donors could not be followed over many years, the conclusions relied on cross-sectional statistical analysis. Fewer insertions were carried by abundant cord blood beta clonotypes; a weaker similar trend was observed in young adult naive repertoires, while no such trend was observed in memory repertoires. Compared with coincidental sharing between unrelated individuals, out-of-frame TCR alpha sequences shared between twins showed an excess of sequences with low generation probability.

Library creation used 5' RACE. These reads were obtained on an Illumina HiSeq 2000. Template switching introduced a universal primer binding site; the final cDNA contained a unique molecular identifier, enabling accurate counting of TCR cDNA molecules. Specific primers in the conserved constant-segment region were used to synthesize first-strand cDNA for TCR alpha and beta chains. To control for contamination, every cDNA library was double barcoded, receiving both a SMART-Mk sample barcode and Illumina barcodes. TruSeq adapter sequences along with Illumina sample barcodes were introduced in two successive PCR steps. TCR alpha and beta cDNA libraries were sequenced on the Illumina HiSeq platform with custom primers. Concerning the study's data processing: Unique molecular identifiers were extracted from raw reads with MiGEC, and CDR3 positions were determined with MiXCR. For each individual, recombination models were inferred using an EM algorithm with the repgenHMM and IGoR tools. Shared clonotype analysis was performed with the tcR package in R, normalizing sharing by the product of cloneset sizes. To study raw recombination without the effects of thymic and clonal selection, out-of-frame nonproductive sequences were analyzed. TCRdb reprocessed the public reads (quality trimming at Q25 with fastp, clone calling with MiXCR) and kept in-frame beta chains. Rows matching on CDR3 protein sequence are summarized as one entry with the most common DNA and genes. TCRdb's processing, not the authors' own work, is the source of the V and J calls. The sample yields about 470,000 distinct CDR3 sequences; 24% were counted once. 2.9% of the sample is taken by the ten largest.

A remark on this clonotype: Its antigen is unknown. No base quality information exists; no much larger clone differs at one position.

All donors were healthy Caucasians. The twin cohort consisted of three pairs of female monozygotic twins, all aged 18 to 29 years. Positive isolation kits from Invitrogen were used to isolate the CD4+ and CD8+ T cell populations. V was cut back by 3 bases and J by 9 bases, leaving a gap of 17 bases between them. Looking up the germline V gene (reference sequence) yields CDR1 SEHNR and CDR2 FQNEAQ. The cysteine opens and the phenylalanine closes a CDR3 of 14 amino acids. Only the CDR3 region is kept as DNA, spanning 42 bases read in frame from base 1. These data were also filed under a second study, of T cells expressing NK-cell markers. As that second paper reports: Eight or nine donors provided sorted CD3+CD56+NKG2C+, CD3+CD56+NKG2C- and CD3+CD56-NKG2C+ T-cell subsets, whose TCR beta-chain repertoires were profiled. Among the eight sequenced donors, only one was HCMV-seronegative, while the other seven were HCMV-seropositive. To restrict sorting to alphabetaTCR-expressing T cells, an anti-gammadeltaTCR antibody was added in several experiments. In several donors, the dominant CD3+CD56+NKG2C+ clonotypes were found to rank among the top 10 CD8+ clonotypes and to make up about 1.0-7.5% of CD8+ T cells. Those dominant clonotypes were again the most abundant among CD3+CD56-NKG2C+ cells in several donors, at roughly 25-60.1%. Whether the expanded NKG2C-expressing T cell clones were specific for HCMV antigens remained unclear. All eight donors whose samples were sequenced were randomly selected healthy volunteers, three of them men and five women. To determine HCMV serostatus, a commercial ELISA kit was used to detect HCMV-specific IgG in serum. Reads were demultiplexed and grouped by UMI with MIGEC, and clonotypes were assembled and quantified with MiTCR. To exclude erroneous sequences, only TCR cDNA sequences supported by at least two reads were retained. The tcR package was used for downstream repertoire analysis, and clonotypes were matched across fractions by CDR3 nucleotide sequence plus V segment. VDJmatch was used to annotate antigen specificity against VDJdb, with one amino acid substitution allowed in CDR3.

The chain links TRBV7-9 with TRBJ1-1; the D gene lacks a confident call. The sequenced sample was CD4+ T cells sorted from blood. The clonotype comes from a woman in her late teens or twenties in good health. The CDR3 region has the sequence CASSFRPKGGKAFF. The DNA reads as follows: TGTGCCAGCAGCTTCCGCCCCAAGGGCGGGAAAGCTTTCTTT.